This is a list of T cell receptor beta chains from one sample in a study of identical twins. TCRdb passed the 5' RACE reads through MiXCR, listing each CDR3 protein once. The repertoire holds under 350,000 distinct CDR3 sequences, with roughly 9.8% as singletons. The same data also went into a second study, on yellow fever vaccine responses in identical twins.

Material: CD8+ T cells sorted from blood. These receptor sequences come from a woman aged 18-30 years in good health. Both conserved end residues are part of each CDR3. Fields, in order: J gene, V gene, D gene, clone size, CDR3 length, CDR3 DNA, CDR3 protein. A D gene is named only where the DNA matches it firmly. A clone size is listed for some rows: how often the clone was seen (once, few, many), or a class if it is expanded.

J gene: TRBJ2-7; V gene: TRBV5-5; D gene: NA; clone size: many; CDR3 length: 14; CDR3 DNA: TGTGCCAGCAGCTTGGCGACAGATTACTACGAGCAGTACTTC; CDR3 protein: CASSLATDYYEQYF
J gene: TRBJ2-1; V gene: TRBV10-3; D gene: NA; clone size: many; CDR3 length: 13; CDR3 DNA: TGTGCCATCAGCCCTCGGACATTGAATGAGCAGTTCTTC; CDR3 protein: CAISPRTLNEQFF
J gene: TRBJ1-6; V gene: TRBV6-1; D gene: NA; clone size: NA; CDR3 length: 15; CDR3 DNA: TGTGCCAGCGCCCTAGGGGGGGCCTATAATTCACCCCTCCACTTT; CDR3 protein: CASALGGAYNSPLHF
J gene: TRBJ2-3; V gene: TRBV27; D gene: NA; clone size: many; CDR3 length: 17; CDR3 DNA: TGTGCCAGCAGTCTCACCGGCGGGACTGCCGGGTCAGATACGCAGTATTTT; CDR3 protein: CASSLTGGTAGSDTQYF
J gene: TRBJ2-1; V gene: TRBV29-1; D gene: NA; clone size: few; CDR3 length: 11; CDR3 DNA: TGCAGCGTTCCTGTTTATTATGAGCAGTTCTTC; CDR3 protein: CSVPVYYEQFF
J gene: TRBJ2-1; V gene: TRBV4-1; D gene: NA; clone size: many; CDR3 length: 14; CDR3 DNA: TGCGCCAGCAGCCAAGGTGGACCCTACAATGAGCAGTTCTTC; CDR3 protein: CASSQGGPYNEQFF
J gene: TRBJ2-7; V gene: TRBV9; D gene: NA; clone size: NA; CDR3 length: 14; CDR3 DNA: TGTGCCAGCAGCGTAGGGGAGTTCTCCTACGAGCAGTACTTC; CDR3 protein: CASSVGEFSYEQYF
J gene: TRBJ2-3; V gene: TRBV12-3/TRBV12-4; D gene: NA; clone size: many; CDR3 length: 14; CDR3 DNA: TGTGCCAGCAGATCGGGACTTTTCACAGATACGCAGTATTTT; CDR3 protein: CASRSGLFTDTQYF
J gene: TRBJ2-1; V gene: TRBV15; D gene: NA; clone size: many; CDR3 length: 14; CDR3 DNA: TGTGCCACCGCTCGGGAAGGGCAATACAATGAGCAGTTCTTC; CDR3 protein: CATAREGQYNEQFF
J gene: TRBJ2-1; V gene: TRBV4-3; D gene: TRBD2; clone size: few; CDR3 length: 16; CDR3 DNA: TGCGCCAGCAGCCAATCTCCGTCGGGGGGCTACAATGAGCAGTTCTTC; CDR3 protein: CASSQSPSGGYNEQFF
J gene: TRBJ2-7; V gene: TRBV29-1; D gene: NA; clone size: NA; CDR3 length: 12; CDR3 DNA: TGCAGCGTTTTTGACCTCTACTACGAGCAGTACTTC; CDR3 protein: CSVFDLYYEQYF
J gene: TRBJ2-7; V gene: TRBV20-1; D gene: NA; clone size: NA; CDR3 length: 13; CDR3 DNA: TGCAGTGCTAGCCGGCTACCTACCTACGAGCAGTACTTC; CDR3 protein: CSASRLPTYEQYF
J gene: TRBJ2-1; V gene: TRBV5-6; D gene: NA; clone size: few; CDR3 length: 13; CDR3 DNA: TGTGCCAGCAGCTTGCCCCGTCGGGATGAGCAGTTCTTC; CDR3 protein: CASSLPRRDEQFF
J gene: TRBJ2-1; V gene: TRBV6-2/TRBV6-3; D gene: NA; clone size: few; CDR3 length: 12; CDR3 DNA: TGTGCCAGCAGTTACATGAGCAATGAGCAGTTCTTC; CDR3 protein: CASSYMSNEQFF
J gene: TRBJ2-7; V gene: TRBV25-1; D gene: TRBD1; clone size: few; CDR3 length: 12; CDR3 DNA: TGTGCCAGCAGGGACAGGGGAACCGAGCAGTACTTC; CDR3 protein: CASRDRGTEQYF
J gene: TRBJ2-1; V gene: TRBV24-1; D gene: TRBD1; clone size: few; CDR3 length: 15; CDR3 DNA: TGTGCCACCAGTGCCCTCCGACAGGGGACGAATGAGCAGTTCTTC; CDR3 protein: CATSALRQGTNEQFF